This T cell receptor (beta chain) derives from a study of T cell responses to AZD1222 COVID-19 vaccine. Clones were read by immunoSEQ multiplex PCR, and TCRdb kept only the in-frame ones, dropping some. The sample consists of 65,000 to 75,000 clones, roughly 91% of them appearing once. Germline CDR1 SGDLS, CDR2 YYNGEE. V lost 0 bases and J 8 bases, leaving 8 bases between the germline ends. This CDR3 has 13 amino acids. V usage is TRBV9 and J usage is TRBJ1-4; possible D gene TRBD1, 6 bases. The sequences come from peripheral blood, collected 28 days after the second dose of the MenACWY control vaccine. This TCR came from an adult who received the MenACWY meningococcal vaccine as a control. This CDR3 reads CASSVVQGEKLFF. As DNA, the CDR3 is TGTGCCAGCAGCGTAGTACAGGGCGAAAAACTGTTTTTT.